This is a list of T cell receptor beta chains from one sample in a study of blood T cell repertoires in COVID-19. The method was immunoSEQ multiplex PCR; TCRdb's version includes in-frame clones alone and lacks a portion of them. The sample shows roughly 300,000 clones, around 90% of them seen only once. The sample was PBMCs or T cells enriched from blood (not recorded which). These receptors all stem from a woman aged 25 to 39 who had recovered from COVID-19. CDR3s include the opening cysteine and the closing phenylalanine or tryptophan. The D gene is left open where the match is weak. The size of a clone is reported for some rows only, either as once, few or many, or as a class for expanded clones.

>TRBV6-5|TRBJ2-1|TRBD2|NA|15
TGTGCCAGCAGTTACCTTAGCGGGGGTTCGGATGAGCAGTTCTTC
CASSYLSGGSDEQFF
>TRBV7-9|TRBJ1-2|NA|NA|13
TGTGCCAGCAGCTTAGAGAGAAACTATGGCTACACCTTC
CASSLERNYGYTF
>TRBV6-5|TRBJ1-6|TRBD1|NA|14
TGTGCCAGCAGGGGGACAGGGGATTATTCACCCCTCCACTTT
CASRGTGDYSPLHF
>TRBV4-3|TRBJ1-6|NA|NA|16
TGCGCCAGCAGCCCGGCCAGGGGTTCCTATAATTCACCCCTCCACTTT
CASSPARGSYNSPLHF
>TRBV18|TRBJ1-2|TRBD1|NA|13
TGTGCCAGCTCACCCGGACAGGGCTATGGCTACACCTTC
CASSPGQGYGYTF
>TRBV5-4|TRBJ2-7|TRBD2|NA|18
TGTGCCAGCAGCCAGGGACTAGCGGGGGGGCCAAGCTCCTACGAGCAGTACTTC
CASSQGLAGGPSSYEQYF
>TRBV7-2|TRBJ1-6|TRBD1|NA|18
TGTGCCAGCAGCAACCCGGGACAGGGAAGAAACTATAATTCACCCCTCCACTTT
CASSNPGQGRNYNSPLHF
>TRBV5-4|TRBJ2-1|TRBD2|few|15
TGTGCCAGCAGTTCTGTAGCGGGGACCTACAATGAGCAGTTCTTC
CASSSVAGTYNEQFF
>TRBV5-1|TRBJ2-3|NA|NA|14
TGCGCCAGCAGCTTGTTCAGGGGTGAGGATACGCAGTATTTT
CASSLFRGEDTQYF
>TRBV29-1|TRBJ1-1|NA|NA|14
TGCAGCGTTGTGAGACAGCTGGGGAACACTGAAGCTTTCTTT
CSVVRQLGNTEAFF
>TRBV15|TRBJ1-1|NA|once|15
TGTGCCACCAGCAGAGATTTTCTCGGGAACACTGAAGCTTTCTTT
CATSRDFLGNTEAFF
>TRBV2|TRBJ1-2|TRBD1|NA|12
TGTGCCAGCAGGGGACAGTACTATGGCTACACCTTC
CASRGQYYGYTF
>TRBV9|TRBJ2-1|NA|many|16
TGTGCCCGCAGCGTAGGGGGTCGCGGGGGAGGCAATGAGCAGTTCTTC
CARSVGGRGGGNEQFF
>TRBV11-2|TRBJ1-1|NA|NA|14
TGTGCCAGCAGCTTAGGTAAACAGTACACTGAAGCTTTCTTT
CASSLGKQYTEAFF
>TRBV7-2|TRBJ2-7|NA|NA|14
TGTGCCAGCAAGCGAAGTAGCGGCTCCTACGAGCAGTACTTC
CASKRSSGSYEQYF
>TRBV3-1/TRBV3-2|TRBJ2-3|TRBD2|NA|17
TGTGCCAGCAGCCAAGAATGGCCGGGGGGGCCGACAGATACGCAGTATTTT
CASSQEWPGGPTDTQYF
>TRBV4-1|TRBJ1-5|NA|NA|16
TGCGCCAGCAGAGAATCGAAACGGGGGGTAAATCAGCCCCAGCATTTT
CASRESKRGVNQPQHF
>TRBV6-4|TRBJ1-2|TRBD1|NA|15
TGTGCCAGCAGTGGGGGACAGGGGTCGCCTGGCGGCTACACCTTC
CASSGGQGSPGGYTF
>TRBV11-2|TRBJ1-2|NA|NA|13
TGTGCCAGCAGCTCCGGCCCCGGAGGTGGCTACACCTTC
CASSSGPGGGYTF
>TRBV18|TRBJ1-5|NA|NA|13
TGTGCCAGCTCACCCACAGTTAATCAGCCCCAGCATTTT
CASSPTVNQPQHF
>TRBV7-3|TRBJ1-2|NA|NA|15
TGTGCCAGCAGCGCTACAGGGAGCCTGACCTATGGCTACACCTTC
CASSATGSLTYGYTF
>TRBV6-2/TRBV6-3|TRBJ2-4|TRBD2|NA|16
TGTGCCAGCAGCCCCAGGGTAGCGGGGACCAAAAACATTCAGTACTTC
CASSPRVAGTKNIQYF
>TRBV19|TRBJ2-3|NA|NA|14
TGTGCCAGTAGCGACTTCCCAAATGGAGATACGCAGTATTTT
CASSDFPNGDTQYF
>TRBV5-8|TRBJ2-7|TRBD1|NA|12
TGTGCCAGCAGCCCGGACAGGGTCGGGCAGTACTTC
CASSPDRVGQYF
>TRBV19|TRBJ2-3|NA|once|15
TGTGCCACCAAATTCCAGGGGTACAGCACAGATACGCAGTATTTT
CATKFQGYSTDTQYF
>TRBV7-9|TRBJ1-4|TRBD1|few|14
TGTGCCAGCAGCGCCAGGGGGCTAGGGGAAAAACTGTTTTTT
CASSARGLGEKLFF
>TRBV19|TRBJ1-5|TRBD1|NA|16
TGTGCCAGTAGTCGGAGTACAGGGGATAGCAATCAGCCCCAGCATTTT
CASSRSTGDSNQPQHF
>TRBV3-1/TRBV3-2|TRBJ2-3|TRBD2|NA|15
TGTGCCAGCAGCCGTGCGGGACTAGCCCCAGATACGCAGTATTTT
CASSRAGLAPDTQYF
>TRBV4-2|TRBJ1-1|TRBD1|NA|18
TGTGCCAGCAGCCAAGATCCCTACACAGGGGAGTGGGGCACTGAAGCTTTCTTT
CASSQDPYTGEWGTEAFF
>TRBV5-4|TRBJ2-7|TRBD1|NA|15
TGTGCCAGCAGCTTGTCCGGGACAGGCGCCTACGAGCAGTACTTC
CASSLSGTGAYEQYF
>TRBV5-1|TRBJ1-1|NA|NA|14
TGCGCCAGCAGCTTGGGGCAGGGCGCCACTGAAGCTTTCTTT
CASSLGQGATEAFF
>TRBV5-1|TRBJ1-1|NA|few|15
TGCGCCAGCAGCTTGGCGGGCGGGGGGAACACTGAAGCTTTCTTT
CASSLAGGGNTEAFF
>TRBV20-1|TRBJ1-2|NA|NA|11
TGCAGTGCTCCAGTGGACTATGGCTACACCTTC
CSAPVDYGYTF
>TRBV5-5|TRBJ1-1|TRBD1|once|15
TGTGCCAGCAGCTTACAGGGGGCAGGGAACACTGAAGCTTTCTTT
CASSLQGAGNTEAFF
>TRBV6-5|TRBJ2-2|NA|NA|13
TGTGCCAGCAGCCTCCGCGGGTACGGGGAGCTGTTTTTT
CASSLRGYGELFF
>TRBV3-1/TRBV3-2|TRBJ2-2|TRBD1|NA|17
TGTGCCAGCAGCCAAGAAGCGAAGGGGGCGCCCCCCGGGGAGCTGTTTTTT
CASSQEAKGAPPGELFF
>TRBV18|TRBJ2-1|NA|NA|16
TGTGCCAGCTCACCCATAACTGGGGCCTCCTACAATGAGCAGTTCTTC
CASSPITGASYNEQFF